This is a list of T cell receptor beta chains from one sample in a study of monozygotic twins with inflammatory bowel disease. TCRdb reprocessed the 5' RACE reads, with one entry per CDR3 protein and no DNA. This table holds approximately 380,000 distinct CDR3 sequences. Sequencing input: blood. These receptors were collected from a human donor with ulcerative colitis or Crohn's disease, or a healthy co-twin of an affected twin (not recorded which). Each CDR3 is given with its conserved first and last residue.

TRBV4-1,TRBJ2-7,CASSQVAGNPYEQYF
TRBV4-3,TRBJ2-1,CASQTGFGDQDEQFF
TRBV19,TRBJ1-6,CASTGGQWGNSPLHF
TRBV4-3,TRBJ1-4,CASSRLLGTDNEKLFF
TRBV5-1,TRBJ2-7,CASSGGQGASYEQYF
TRBV18,TRBJ2-2,CASSSTGADTGELFF
TRBV6-5,TRBJ2-2,CASSYSLGGTGELFF
TRBV5-1,TRBJ2-2,CASSFGSGLSTGELFF
TRBV5-1,TRBJ1-6,CASSSSQGLYSPLHF
TRBV18,TRBJ2-2,CASSPRLSGSTGELFF
TRBV12-3/TRBV12-4,TRBJ1-6,CASSRDRSGSPLHF
TRBV2,TRBJ1-1,CATLRDATEAFF
TRBV5-6,TRBJ2-3,CASSSRTGAWDTQYF
TRBV7-3,TRBJ2-1,CASSLLGTGGYNEQFF
TRBV11-1,TRBJ2-2,CASSLAIVQTSLNTGELFF
TRBV7-9,TRBJ2-7,CASSPNPGTGEQYF
TRBV20-1,TRBJ2-1,CSARPNRDDEQFF
TRBV15,TRBJ1-2,CATSRVAGNYGYTF
TRBV20-1,TRBJ1-2,CSARAGGNGYTF
TRBV19,TRBJ1-6,CASSLTGTLNSPLHF
TRBV20-1,TRBJ1-4,CSAYTGEEEKLFF
TRBV7-2,TRBJ1-6,CASSLAERGNSPLHF
TRBV9,TRBJ2-2,CTSSVGVGTGNTGELFF
TRBV20-1,TRBJ2-1,CSALPLGTSGGRDEQFF
TRBV9,TRBJ2-7,CASSVLVGDEQYF
TRBV7-9,TRBJ1-1,CASSLAYQGAEAFF
TRBV29-1,TRBJ1-1,CSYGGQMNTEAFF
TRBV5-1,TRBJ1-4,CASSPRDSNEKLFF
TRBV20-1,TRBJ2-6,CSARTKNMVVGANVLTF
TRBV7-2,TRBJ2-1,CASSSELAGGFDEQFF
TRBV6-1,TRBJ1-5,CASSSTGLGNQPQHF
TRBV4-3,TRBJ2-1,CASSQVANPEGLNEQFF
TRBV7-9,TRBJ2-4,CASTRGDKNIQYF
TRBV10-3,TRBJ1-1,CATCDRGGMNTEAFF
TRBV29-1,TRBJ1-2,CSVWGQGTIGYGYTF
TRBV7-3,TRBJ2-1,CASSTQLAGGYNEQFF
TRBV24-1,TRBJ2-2,CATSDRTSPAGELFF
TRBV6-5,TRBJ2-1,CASSYSNRAPYNEQFF
TRBV20-1,TRBJ2-5,CSAHAGGGETQYF